This section outlines one T cell receptor (beta chain) sequence together with its context. This sample was included in a study of cytomegalovirus exposure and HLA in healthy donors. Study-level background: Within an early data release were about 85 million unique TCRs drawn from HLA-typed donors.

This CDR3 region has 17 residues. CDR1 is SEHNR and CDR2 is FQNEAQ in the germline V gene (reference sequence). The V and J ends lost 1 base and 0 bases, in that order; junction bases with no gene match: 4. The PCR employed 60 Vbeta primers together with 13 Jbeta primers. Some clones are missing from TCRdb's copy, which holds only in-frame ones; the method was immunoSEQ multiplex PCR. The sample consists of tens of thousands of clones, roughly 81% of them appearing once. This TCR was recovered from a woman in her thirties or forties in good health and CMV-seronegative. The chain uses TRBV7-9 and TRBJ1-5; TRBD1 agrees at 9 bases. Sequencing was carried out using PBMCs. This CDR3 is CASSLGETGGSNQPQHF. As DNA, the CDR3 is TGTGCCAGCAGCTTAGGGGAGACAGGGGGTAGCAATCAGCCCCAGCATTTT.